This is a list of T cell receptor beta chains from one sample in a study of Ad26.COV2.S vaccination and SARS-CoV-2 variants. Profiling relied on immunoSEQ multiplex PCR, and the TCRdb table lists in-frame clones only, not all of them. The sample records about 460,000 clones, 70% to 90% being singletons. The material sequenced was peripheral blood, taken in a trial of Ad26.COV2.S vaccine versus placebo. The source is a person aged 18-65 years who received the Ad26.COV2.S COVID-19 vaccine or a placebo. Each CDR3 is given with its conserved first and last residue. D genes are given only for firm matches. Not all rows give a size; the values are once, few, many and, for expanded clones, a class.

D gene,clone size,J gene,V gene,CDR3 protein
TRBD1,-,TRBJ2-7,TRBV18,CASSPSTGGAGDEQYF
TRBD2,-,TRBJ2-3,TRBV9,CASSVTGLAGGKDTQYF
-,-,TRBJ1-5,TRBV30,CAWSVRLNQPQHF
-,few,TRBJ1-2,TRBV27,CASSTYRTGLGYGYTF
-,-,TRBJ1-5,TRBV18,CASSENRDSQPQHF
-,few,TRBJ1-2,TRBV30,CAWSPGFVRGYTF
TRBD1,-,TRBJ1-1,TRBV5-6,CATPPRPGQGTEAFF
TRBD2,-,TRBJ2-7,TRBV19,CASSIGAGVVEQYF
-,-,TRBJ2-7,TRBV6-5,CASSPGLEQYF
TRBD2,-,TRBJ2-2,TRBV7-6,CASSLGTAGGTNTGELFF
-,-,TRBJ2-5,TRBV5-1,CASSWVGPAGETQYF
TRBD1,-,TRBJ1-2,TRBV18,CASSNTGTGGLGGYTF
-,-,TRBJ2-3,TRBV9,CASSVYDQPYTVTQYF
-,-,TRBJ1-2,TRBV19,CASRDGPYGYTF
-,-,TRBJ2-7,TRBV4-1,CASSQGFTDSYEQYF
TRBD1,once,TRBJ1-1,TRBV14,CASSQDRGGVSSNTEAFF
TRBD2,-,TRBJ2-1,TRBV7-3,CASSSSGGAPNEQFF
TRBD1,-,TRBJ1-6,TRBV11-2,CASSPGQGDNSPLHF
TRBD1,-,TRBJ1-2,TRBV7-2,CASSSTAGTGAFYGYTF
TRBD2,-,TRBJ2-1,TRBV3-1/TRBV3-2,CASSRRILSGLADNNEQFF
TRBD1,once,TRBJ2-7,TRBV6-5,CASSGFRQGDEQYF
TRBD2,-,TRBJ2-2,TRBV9,CASSRTSGRINGELFF
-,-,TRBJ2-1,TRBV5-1,CASSLGQSYNEQFF
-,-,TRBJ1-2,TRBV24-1,CATSDLDGYTF
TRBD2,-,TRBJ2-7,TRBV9,CASSVTSGSSIHEQYF
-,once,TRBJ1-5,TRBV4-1,CASSQVGGTRDQPQHF
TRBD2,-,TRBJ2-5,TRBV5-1,CASSGATSGGRETQYF
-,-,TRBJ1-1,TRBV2,CASSAHLLNTEAFF
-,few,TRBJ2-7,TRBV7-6,CASSLEVGSSYEQYF
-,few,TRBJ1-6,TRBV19,CASSMLLNSPLHF
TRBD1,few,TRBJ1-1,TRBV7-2,CASSLWWTGRNTEAFF
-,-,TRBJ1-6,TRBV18,CASSPGRVWNNSPLHF
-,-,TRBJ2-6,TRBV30,CAWTDSMAGANVLTF
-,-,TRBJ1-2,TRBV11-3,CASSLDQEGHGYTF
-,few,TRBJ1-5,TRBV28,CASGAPYSNQPQHF
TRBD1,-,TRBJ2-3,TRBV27,CASSSPVQGTGPASTDTQYF
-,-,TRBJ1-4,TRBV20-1,CRFDSNEKLFF
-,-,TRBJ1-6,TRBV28,CASRVPWDSPLHF
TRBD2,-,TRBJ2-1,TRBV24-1,CATSDPTSGGNEQFF
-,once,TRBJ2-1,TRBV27,CASSSVRSSYNEQFF
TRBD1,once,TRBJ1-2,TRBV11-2,CASTPGQGVRGYTF
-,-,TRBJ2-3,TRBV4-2,CASSQDMGILGTDTQYF
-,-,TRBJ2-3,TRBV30,CAWSRGDRIITDTQYF
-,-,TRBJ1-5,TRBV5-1,CASSLASGSGQPQHF
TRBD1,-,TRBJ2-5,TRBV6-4,CASSPGQGAGETQYF
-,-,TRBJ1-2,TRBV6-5,CASSYSQGFNYGYTF
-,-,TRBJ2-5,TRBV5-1,CASSLNLQVEETQYF
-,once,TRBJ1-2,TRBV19,CASSRQDQGYGYTF
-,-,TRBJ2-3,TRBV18,CASSPRVVVASTDTQYF
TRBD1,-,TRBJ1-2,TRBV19,CASSDHRGLYYGYTF
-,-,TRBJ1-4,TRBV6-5,CASSYSGVFNEKLFF
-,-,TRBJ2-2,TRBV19,CASSSWATGGELFF
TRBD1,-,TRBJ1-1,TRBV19,CASSNRGTGGYTEAFF
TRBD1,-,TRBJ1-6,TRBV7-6,CASSLEGQGPSSYNSPLHF